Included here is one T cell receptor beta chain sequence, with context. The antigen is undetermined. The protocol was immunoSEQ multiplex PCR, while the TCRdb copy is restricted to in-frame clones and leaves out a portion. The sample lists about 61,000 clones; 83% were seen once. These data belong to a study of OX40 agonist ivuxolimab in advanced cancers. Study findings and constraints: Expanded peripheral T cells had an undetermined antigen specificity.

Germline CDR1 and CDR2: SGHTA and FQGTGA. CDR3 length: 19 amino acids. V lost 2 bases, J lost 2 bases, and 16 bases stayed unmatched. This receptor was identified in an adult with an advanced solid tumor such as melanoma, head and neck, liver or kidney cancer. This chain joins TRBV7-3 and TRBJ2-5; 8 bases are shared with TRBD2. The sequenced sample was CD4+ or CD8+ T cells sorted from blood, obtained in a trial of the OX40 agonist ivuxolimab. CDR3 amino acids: CASSLQMGRLASVQETQYF. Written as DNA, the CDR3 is TGTGCCAGCAGCTTACAGATGGGGAGACTAGCGAGTGTTCAAGAGACCCAGTACTTC. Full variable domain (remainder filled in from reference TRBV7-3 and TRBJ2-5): GAGVSQTPSNKVTEKGKYVELRCDPISGHTALYWYRQSLGQGPEFLIYFQGTGAADDSGLPNDRFFAVRPEGSVSTLKIQRTERGDSAVYLCASSLQMGRLASVQETQYFGPGTRLLVL.